This T cell receptor (beta chain) was found in a study of metastatic and nonmetastatic thyroid tumors. Background on the study: The comparison covered peripheral blood and tumor or nodule tissue in malignant and benign thyroid patients. Study results and caveats: Versus benign nodules, malignant thyroid tumors reportedly had significantly higher TCR beta diversity, in blood and tumor.

Comment on this clone: The antigen is not known.

Trimming stripped 1 base from V and 0 bases from J, with 11 bases between. Germline lookup yields CDR1 MGHRA and CDR2 YSYEKL. The CDR3 loop spans 16 amino acids. Prior to thyroid surgery, none of the patients had received any treatment. Methods used by the authors: A classifier of distant metastasis in papillary thyroid cancer was built from CDR3 differences (across clinicopathological groups). TCRdb re-called the PCR reads with MiXCR. TCRdb's processing, not the study's, gives the V and J calls here. This table holds about 16,000 clones, about 27% found once. The genes are TRBV4-1 and TRBJ2-3; weak D call: TRBD1 (6 bases). The receptor was isolated from a female donor with papillary thyroid cancer or a benign thyroid nodule (not recorded which). Some clones in this sample may be carry-over from other donors' samples. Sequenced sample: tumor tissue. Here the CDR3 reads CASSQGRTASTDTQYF. CDR3 DNA: TGCGCCAGCAGCCAAGGAAGGACAGCTAGCACAGATACGCAGTATTTT.